The T cell receptor beta chain under discussion was sequenced for a study of cytomegalovirus exposure and HLA in healthy donors. Background on the study: There were 100 million to 130 million unique TCR beta sequences, drawn from about 200 million T cells, in an earlier analysis.

The trim removed 5 bases at V and 8 bases at J, leaving 10 bases unmatched. The CDR3 contains 14 residues. Germline V gives CDR1 SEHNR, CDR2 FQNEAQ (reference sequence). Primers: 60 Vbeta forward and 13 Jbeta reverse. The repertoire was sequenced with immunoSEQ multiplex PCR; TCRdb's copy has only in-frame clones and lacks some. The sample lists 130,000 or so clones, roughly 74% seen once, with around 3.2% in the top ten. The study's findings and limits: In an earlier analysis, productive rearrangement rates for most beta V segments clustered near 90% or 30%. As was reported, the classifier diagnosed cytomegalovirus status with high specificity and sensitivity. The listing of 160 or so TCR beta chains classed them as cytomegalovirus-associated.

In the case of this clone: The antigen remains undetermined.

The V and J genes are TRBV7-9 and TRBJ1-2; 8 bases agree with TRBD1. This clonotype was sampled from a man between 40 and 49 years old in good health and CMV-seronegative. The specimen sequenced was PBMCs. The CDR3 DNA reads as TGTGCCAGCAGCCTAGGCCAGGGGGCTTTGGGCTACACCTTC. It specifies CASSLGQGALGYTF.